The 22 T cell receptor beta chains below all came from one sample that was sequenced in a study of blood T cell repertoires in COVID-19 (dated by TCRdb to between 2020 and 2021). Receptors were amplified or captured by the immunoSEQ multiplex PCR assay. Not all clones reach the TCRdb copy of this immuneACCESS table, which keeps in-frame sequences only. Checked studies attribute under half of the gap to unresolved V genes and leave the rest unexplained. This sample is represented by about 48,000 clones; roughly four fifths of them were singletons. 7% to 7.5% of the sample comes from the top ten. Sequenced sample: peripheral blood. These receptors all stem from a man aged 35-49 years with acute or convalescent COVID-19.

J is TRBJ1-3 and V is TRBV29-1; D is unclear. Trimming left V 7 bases short and J 0 bases short, with 7 bases between. The CDR3 is made up of 12 amino acids. Germline CDR1 reads SQVTM; CDR2 reads ANQGSEA. CDR3 residues: CSGRDSGNTIYF. Here the CDR3 DNA reads TGCAGCGGGCGGGACTCTGGAAACACCATATATTTT.

The chain employs TRBV4-2 and TRBJ2-5; 8 bases are a match to TRBD2. The junction had 9 bases not matched to a gene; V was cut back by 0 bases and J by 3 bases. The CDR3 runs 17 residues. Germline V gene sequence: CDR1 LGHNA, CDR2 YNFKEQ. CDR3 coding DNA: TGTGCCAGCAGCCAAGATGCTCTGATCGGGGGGGAAGAGACCCAGTACTTC. It yields the protein CASSQDALIGGEETQYF.

The CDR3 region has the DNA TGTGCCAGCAGCGTAATTGAGAATTATGGCTACACCTTC. It codes for CASSVIENYGYTF. The chain uses TRBV9 and TRBJ1-2; D not resolved. Germline V gene lookup returns CDR1 SGDLS and CDR2 YYNGEE. The CDR3 contains 13 residues. The V and J ends lost 1 base and 5 bases respectively, with 9 bases between them. The full variable domain, in which reference TRBV9 and TRBJ1-2 provide the parts outside the CDR3, is DSGVTQTPKHLITATGQRVTLRCSPRSGDLSVYWYQQSLDQGLQFLIQYYNGEERAKGNILERFSAQQFPDLHSELNLSSLELGDSALYFCASSVIENYGYTFGSGTRLTVV.

The rearrangement links TRBV19 to TRBJ2-5; the match to TRBD2 covers 12 bases. The CDR3 length is 17 residues. With 4 bases clipped from V and 4 bases from J, the junction kept 10 bases outside the gene matches. The germline V gene has CDR1 LNHDA and CDR2 SQIVND (reference sequence). In nucleotides, the CDR3 is TGTGCCAGTAGTACGGCTAGCGGGGGGGCTAGCAGAGAGACCCAGTACTTC. It is translated as CASSTASGGASRETQYF. Combining the CDR3 with reference TRBV19 and TRBJ2-5 gives the whole variable domain DGGITQSPKYLFRKEGQNVTLSCEQNLNHDAMYWYRQDPGQGLRLIYYSQIVNDFQKGDIAEGYSVSREKKESFPLTVTSAQKNPTAFYLCASSTASGGASRETQYFGPGTRLLVL.

The chain couples TRBV19 to TRBJ1-2, with 7 bases fitting TRBD1. Germline loops: CDR1 LNHDA, CDR2 SQIVND (reference sequence). J lost 2 bases, V lost 7 bases, and 13 bases had no gene match. The CDR3 consists of 16 residues. Here the CDR3 reads CASTISSGQVNYGYTF. CDR3 sequence (DNA): TGTGCCAGTACTATCTCCTCAGGACAGGTGAACTATGGCTACACCTTC. Using reference TRBV19 and TRBJ1-2 for the parts outside the CDR3, the full variable domain is DGGITQSPKYLFRKEGQNVTLSCEQNLNHDAMYWYRQDPGQGLRLIYYSQIVNDFQKGDIAEGYSVSREKKESFPLTVTSAQKNPTAFYLCASTISSGQVNYGYTFGSGTRLTVV.

The chain combines TRBV5-1 with TRBJ1-4, with 8 bases fitting TRBD1. The CDR3 length is 15 residues. V shed 4 bases, J shed 7 bases, and the junction held 9 bases outside the gene matches. Germline CDR1 is SGHRS and CDR2 is YFSETQ. The DNA of the CDR3 is TGCGCCAGCAGCCCCGAGACAGGGGCAGGTGAAAAACTGTTTTTT. Translating gives CASSPETGAGEKLFF.

V usage is TRBV19 and J usage is TRBJ1-1; TRBD1 matches 7 bases. V was clipped by 5 bases and J by 6 bases; unmatched bases: 9. The CDR3 length is 14 residues. Looked up from germline, CDR1 is LNHDA and CDR2 is SQIVND (reference sequence). The CDR3: CASSFKGQVSEAFF. DNA for the CDR3: TGTGCCAGTAGTTTTAAAGGACAGGTCTCTGAAGCTTTCTTT. The variable domain in full, with the rest retrieved from reference TRBV19 and TRBJ1-1, is DGGITQSPKYLFRKEGQNVTLSCEQNLNHDAMYWYRQDPGQGLRLIYYSQIVNDFQKGDIAEGYSVSREKKESFPLTVTSAQKNPTAFYLCASSFKGQVSEAFFGQGTRLTVV.

The V gene is TRBV6-6, the J gene TRBJ2-2, with 13 positions matching TRBD2. After removal of 7 bases from V and 7 bases from J, the junction contained 6 bases not matched to a gene. From germline, CDR1 is MNHNY and CDR2 SVGAGI (reference sequence). The CDR3 has 15 residues. Written as DNA, the CDR3 is TGTGCCAGCAAACTAGCGGGGGGGCAGGACGGGGAGCTGTTTTTT. Amino acid sequence: CASKLAGGQDGELFF.

The chain uses TRBV14 and TRBJ2-6; perhaps TRBD1 as D (6 bases). V was clipped by 4 bases and J by 0 bases, with 10 bases between them. Germline CDR1 is SGHDN and CDR2 is FVKESK. The length of the CDR3 is 16 residues. CDR3 residues: CASSPRTASGANVLTF. For the CDR3, the DNA is TGTGCCAGCAGCCCAAGGACAGCCTCTGGGGCCAACGTCCTGACTTTC.

J is TRBJ1-2 and V is TRBV2; D is ambiguous. Looked up from germline, CDR1 is SNHLY and CDR2 is FYNNEI. The CDR3 length is 13 residues. Between the trimmed V and J ends, which lost 5 bases and 1 base, there was a span of 8 bases. DNA for the CDR3: TGTGCCAGCAGTTCCCAGGTTAACTATGGCTACACCTTC. Its protein is CASSSQVNYGYTF. The entire variable domain, with the rest obtained from reference TRBV2 and TRBJ1-2, is as follows: EPEVTQTPSHQVTQMGQEVILRCVPISNHLYFYWYRQILGQKVEFLVSFYNNEISEKSEIFDDQFSVERPDGSNFTLKIRSTKLEDSAMYFCASSSQVNYGYTFGSGTRLTVV.

The chain uses TRBV6-5 and TRBJ1-5, with 11 bases identical to TRBD1. The CDR3 spans 15 residues. CDR1 MNHEY and CDR2 SVGAGI come from the germline V gene. Trimming took 5 bases from V and 4 from J; bases not matched to a gene: 4. The CDR3 coding sequence is TGTGCCAGCAGTCGGGACAGGGGGACAAATCAGCCCCAGCATTTT. Translating gives CASSRDRGTNQPQHF.

This rearrangement joins TRBV18 to TRBJ1-1; 10 bases agree with TRBD1. Germline CDR1 KGHSH, CDR2 LQKENI. Trimming removed 1 base from V and 11 bases from J; junction bases left unmatched: 1. CDR3 length: 12 residues. The CDR3 coding sequence is TGTGCCAGCTCACCACGGGGACAGGGGGCTTTCTTT. It translates to CASSPRGQGAFF.

The chain has TRBV7-4 and TRBJ2-1, with D possibly TRBD1 on 6 matching bases. CDR3 length equals 20 residues. Germline V gene sequence: CDR1 SGHVT, CDR2 SQSDAQ. V shed 1 base and J shed 6 bases, with 28 bases lying between them. The CDR3: CASSLVGALPGQGTINEQFF. The CDR3 nucleotides read TGTGCCAGCAGCTTAGTAGGCGCCCTCCCGGGCCAGGGGACCATCAATGAGCAGTTCTTC.

The rearrangement uses TRBV24-1 and TRBJ2-3; D is possibly TRBD1 (6 bases). V was clipped by 7 bases and J by 5 bases, with 18 bases between them. Germline CDR1 is KGHDR and CDR2 is SFDVKD. The CDR3 loop spans 15 amino acids. The CDR3 protein is CATRDRPGVGDTQYF. As DNA, the CDR3 is TGTGCCACCAGGGACCGACCAGGGGTTGGAGATACGCAGTATTTT.

The chain links TRBV5-1 to TRBJ2-1, with TRBD1 matching over 8 bases. The germline V gene encodes CDR1 SGHRS and CDR2 YFSETQ. The ends lost 4 bases at V and 4 bases at J; junction bases unmatched: 7. The CDR3 is 15 residues long. CDR3 coding DNA: TGCGCCAGCAGCGCCGGACAGGGAGAGTACAATGAGCAGTTCTTC. Translation: CASSAGQGEYNEQFF.

The genes are TRBV19 and TRBJ1-2; maybe TRBD1 (5 bases). V lost 5 bases and J 2 bases, leaving 9 bases between the germline ends. The germline V gene encodes CDR1 LNHDA and CDR2 SQIVND (reference sequence). The CDR3 consists of 13 residues. CDR3: CASSATVNYGYTF. DNA of the CDR3: TGTGCCAGTAGTGCGACAGTAAACTATGGCTACACCTTC.

J is TRBJ2-7 and V is TRBV9; D is perhaps TRBD2 (5 bases). This CDR3 region has 15 residues. Trimming took 1 base from V and 5 from J, leaving 16 bases between them. Germline V gene data show CDR1 as SGDLS and CDR2 as YYNGEE. The CDR3, as DNA: TGTGCCAGCAGCGTAAGCGGCTCCAGACTTCACGAGCAGTACTTC. Translated: CASSVSGSRLHEQYF.

The chain uses TRBV9 and TRBJ1-1; the match to TRBD1 covers 7 bases. The V segment lost 3 bases and the J segment 2 bases; nucleotides outside the gene matches: 7. There are 15 residues in the CDR3. Per the germline V gene, CDR1 is SGDLS and CDR2 is YYNGEE. CDR3 DNA: TGTGCCAGCAGCGACAGGGGTTCTCTCAACACTGAAGCTTTCTTT. The encoded protein is CASSDRGSLNTEAFF. Full variable domain (outside the CDR3, taken from reference TRBV9 and TRBJ1-1): DSGVTQTPKHLITATGQRVTLRCSPRSGDLSVYWYQQSLDQGLQFLIQYYNGEERAKGNILERFSAQQFPDLHSELNLSSLELGDSALYFCASSDRGSLNTEAFFGQGTRLTVV.

This clone was detected only a few times. This chain uses TRBV2 with TRBJ2-7; tentative D call: TRBD2 (5 bases). This CDR3 spans 15 amino acids. V shed 0 bases and J shed 0 bases, with 9 bases lying between them. The germline V gene has CDR1 SNHLY and CDR2 FYNNEI. The CDR3 sequence is CASSEAGLASYEQYF. CDR3 in DNA: TGTGCCAGCAGTGAAGCTGGTCTAGCCTCCTACGAGCAGTACTTC.

The chain uses TRBV11-2 and TRBJ2-3; perhaps TRBD1 as D (5 bases). Germline V gene sequence: CDR1 SGHAT, CDR2 FQNNGV. The V end was cut by 4 bases, the J end by 0 bases, with 14 bases between. The CDR3 loop spans 16 amino acids. The CDR3 region is CASSSWGQTSTDTQYF. As DNA, the CDR3 is TGTGCCAGCAGCTCCTGGGGCCAGACAAGCACAGATACGCAGTATTTT. The full variable domain, its missing parts supplied by reference TRBV11-2 and TRBJ2-3, is EAGVAQSPRYKIIEKRQSVAFWCNPISGHATLYWYQQILGQGPKLLIQFQNNGVVDDSQLPKDRFSAERLKGVDSTLKIQPAKLEDSAVYLCASSSWGQTSTDTQYFGPGTRLTVL.

This chain links TRBV5-1 with TRBJ1-1, with D unclear. This CDR3 comprises 14 residues. Trimming shortened V by 1 base and J by 1 base, and 8 bases separated the two germline ends. Per the germline V gene, CDR1 is SGHRS and CDR2 is YFSETQ. CDR3 loop: CASSLNPGNTEAFF. The CDR3 region has the DNA TGCGCCAGCAGCTTGAATCCGGGGAACACTGAAGCTTTCTTT.

The V gene is TRBV2, the J gene TRBJ2-3; D remains unclear. The CDR3 extends over 11 amino acids. The V end lost 8 bases, the J end lost 7 bases, and 10 bases lay between the germline ends. Germline loops: CDR1 SNHLY, CDR2 FYNNEI. In DNA, the CDR3 is TGTGCCAGCGCTGTACTCTATACGCAGTATTTT. Residues: CASAVLYTQYF.